These 14 T cell receptor beta chains originate from one sample sequenced in a study of CD8 T cells in Susac syndrome. Roughly 0.5 to 1 ug RNA was reverse transcribed with random hexamers. TCRdb reanalysed the immunoSEQ multiplex PCR reads using MiXCR and keeps one entry per CDR3 protein. The profile shows some 110,000 distinct CDR3 sequences, about 92% of them singletons. The sequenced sample was CD4+ T cells from PBMCs. The receptors here all came from a human donor with multiple sclerosis.

The rearrangement uses TRBV28 and TRBJ1-1; a weak D match, TRBD1 (5 bases). Germline CDR1 and CDR2: MDHEN and SYDVKM. CDR3 length: 15 residues. Trimming removed 6 bases from V and 5 bases from J, with 19 bases in between. CDR3 protein: CASSRGAAMATEAFF. The CDR3 DNA is TGTGCCAGCAGCCGTGGGGCCGCTATGGCGACTGAAGCTTTCTTT.

The J gene is TRBJ2-3, the V gene TRBV7-2; D gene uncertain. The CDR3 has 12 amino acids. Trimming cost V 5 bases and J 4 bases, with 7 bases left between them. The germline gives CDR1 SGHTA, CDR2 FQGNSA. The chain's CDR3 is CASSQAPDTQYF. The CDR3 DNA reads TGTGCCAGCAGCCAGGCACCAGATACGCAGTATTTT.

This sequence joins TRBV4-1 and TRBJ1-2, with D possibly being TRBD1 (5 bases). V was pared by 4 bases and J by 5 bases, with 11 bases between. CDR3 length: 13 amino acids. The germline V gene encodes CDR1 MGHRA and CDR2 YSYEKL. The DNA of the CDR3 is TGCGCCAGCAGCCCACCGGGGGGTTATGGCTACACCTTC. Its protein product is CASSPPGGYGYTF.

J is TRBJ1-1 and V is TRBV14; no firm D call. Germline V gene lookup returns CDR1 SGHDN and CDR2 FVKESK. V was cut by 2 bases and J by 0 bases, with 7 bases left in between. CDR3 length equals 14 residues. DNA for the CDR3: TGTGCCAGCAGCCAATACCAGTTGAACACTGAAGCTTTCTTT. Amino acids: CASSQYQLNTEAFF.

The chain has TRBV7-2 and TRBJ1-3; weak D call: TRBD1 (6 bases). The V end was cut by 2 bases, the J end by 5 bases, with 7 bases between. The CDR3 is 13 amino acids. Germline lookup yields CDR1 SGHTA and CDR2 FQGNSA. The CDR3 nucleotides are TGTGCCAGCAGCTTATGGGGGCGAAACACCATATATTTT. The encoded protein is CASSLWGRNTIYF.

The CDR3 DNA reads as TGTGCCAGCAGTGAAGCAGGTGGCGCCGGGGAGCTGTTTTTT. Protein sequence: CASSEAGGAGELFF. The gene calls are TRBV6-1 and TRBJ2-2, with unresolved D. V lost 0 bases and J 6 bases, leaving 8 bases between the germline ends. There are 14 residues in the CDR3. Germline V gene lookup returns CDR1 MNHNS and CDR2 SASEGT.

The chain couples TRBV18 to TRBJ1-1; TRBD1 is a possible D gene (6 bases). Deletions cut 6 bases from V and 6 bases from J, with 14 bases between. The length of the CDR3 is 13 residues. CDR1 and CDR2 (germline): KGHSH, LQKENI. CDR3: CASSSDSGPEAFF. In nucleotides, the CDR3 is TGTGCCAGCTCCTCGGACAGCGGTCCTGAAGCTTTCTTT.

The table lists this clonotype with a count of one. This chain links TRBV9 with TRBJ1-2; the D gene is possibly TRBD1 (5 bases). Trimming removed 6 bases at V and 2 bases at J, with 11 bases between. Germline V gene sequence: CDR1 SGDLS, CDR2 YYNGEE. The CDR3 sequence is 13 residues long. The CDR3 sequence: CASTRTTNYGYTF. The CDR3 nucleotides are TGTGCCAGCACTAGGACAACAAACTATGGCTACACCTTC. Complete variable domain (other parts from reference TRBV9 and TRBJ1-2): DSGVTQTPKHLITATGQRVTLRCSPRSGDLSVYWYQQSLDQGLQFLIQYYNGEERAKGNILERFSAQQFPDLHSELNLSSLELGDSALYFCASTRTTNYGYTFGSGTRLTVV.

This chain uses TRBV19 with TRBJ2-1, with D possibly being TRBD2 (6 bases). The germline V gene has CDR1 LNHDA and CDR2 SQIVND (reference sequence). Trimming removed 5 bases at V and 10 bases at J, with 12 bases between. The length of the CDR3 is 12 residues. The CDR3 here is CASSSILAEQFF. CDR3 DNA sequence: TGTGCCAGTAGTTCAATTCTAGCGGAGCAGTTCTTC.

The chain uses TRBV18 and TRBJ1-5; a possible D gene is TRBD1 (5 bases). CDR1 and CDR2 from the germline V gene are KGHSH and LQKENI. Between the trimmed V and J ends, which lost 2 bases and 0 bases, there was a span of 14 bases. This CDR3 has 17 residues. Here the CDR3 reads CASSPNGGSYSNQPQHF. The CDR3 nucleotides are TGTGCCAGCTCACCAAATGGGGGATCCTATAGCAATCAGCCCCAGCATTTT.

This clonotype was counted a single time. The V gene is TRBV29-1, the J gene TRBJ2-7, with TRBD1 matching over 7 bases. The germline gives CDR1 SQVTM, CDR2 ANQGSEA. V dropped 4 bases and J dropped 6; count of bases not matched to a gene: 9. This CDR3 has 13 amino acids. The CDR3 spells CSVGQGQLTEQYF. In DNA, the CDR3 is TGCAGCGTTGGACAGGGACAGTTGACCGAGCAGTACTTC.

The chain carries TRBV6-6 and TRBJ2-5; 12 bases align to TRBD2. V trimming: 6 bases; J trimming: 3 bases; junction bases outside the gene matches: 2. This CDR3 has 14 residues. Germline-derived CDR1 and CDR2 are MNHNY and SVGAGI (reference sequence). CDR3 sequence (DNA): TGTGCCAGCAGCTCTAGCGGGGGGGAAGAGACCCAGTACTTC. It translates to CASSSSGGEETQYF.

This clonotype was observed a single time. The chain uses TRBV4-3 and TRBJ2-2; D not resolved. This CDR3 spans 12 amino acids. V was shortened by 1 base and J by 7 bases, with 4 bases between the two germline ends. Germline-derived CDR1 and CDR2 are LGHNA and YSLEER. The CDR3 sequence: CASSQVVGELFF. DNA of the CDR3: TGCGCCAGCAGCCAAGTTGTCGGGGAGCTGTTTTTT.

The chain is built from TRBV28 and TRBJ2-7, with D perhaps TRBD1 (5 bases). Trimming took off 5 bases at V and 3 bases at J, with 14 bases between the two ends. The CDR3 is 14 residues long. Germline V gene data show CDR1 as MDHEN and CDR2 as SYDVKM. The DNA of the CDR3 is TGTGCCAGCAGTGTCAGGGTATGGGGCTACGAGCAGTACTTC. Its translation is CASSVRVWGYEQYF.